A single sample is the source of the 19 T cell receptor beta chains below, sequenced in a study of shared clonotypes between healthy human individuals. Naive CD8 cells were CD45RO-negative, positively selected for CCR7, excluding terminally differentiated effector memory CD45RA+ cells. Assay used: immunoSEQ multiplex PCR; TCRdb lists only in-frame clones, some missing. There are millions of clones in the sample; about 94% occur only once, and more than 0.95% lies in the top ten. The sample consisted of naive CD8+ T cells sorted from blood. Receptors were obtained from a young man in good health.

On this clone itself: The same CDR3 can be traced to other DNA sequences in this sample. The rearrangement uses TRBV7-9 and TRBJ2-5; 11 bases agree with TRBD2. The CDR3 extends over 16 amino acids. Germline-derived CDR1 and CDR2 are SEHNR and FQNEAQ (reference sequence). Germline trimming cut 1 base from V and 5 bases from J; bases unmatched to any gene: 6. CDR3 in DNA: TGTGCCAGCAGCTTAGAACTAGCGGGAGTAAGGGAGACCCAGTACTTC. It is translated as CASSLELAGVRETQYF.

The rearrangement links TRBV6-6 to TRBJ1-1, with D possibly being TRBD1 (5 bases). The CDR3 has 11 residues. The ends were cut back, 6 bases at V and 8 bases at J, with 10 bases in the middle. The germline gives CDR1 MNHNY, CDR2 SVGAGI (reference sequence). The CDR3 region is CASREGREAFF. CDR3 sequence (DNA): TGTGCCAGCAGAGAGGGGAGGGAAGCTTTCTTT.

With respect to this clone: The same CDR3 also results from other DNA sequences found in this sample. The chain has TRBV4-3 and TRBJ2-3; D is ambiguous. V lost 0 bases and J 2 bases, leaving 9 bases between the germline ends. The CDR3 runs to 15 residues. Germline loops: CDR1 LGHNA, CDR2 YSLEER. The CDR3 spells CASSQDGVSTDTQYF. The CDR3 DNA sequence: TGCGCCAGCAGCCAAGATGGAGTCTCCACAGATACGCAGTATTTT.

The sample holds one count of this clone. The CDR3 bases are TGTGCCAGCAGTCCCCGGGGACTAGCGGGCTACGAGCAGTACTTC. Amino acid sequence: CASSPRGLAGYEQYF. This chain connects TRBV14 to TRBJ2-7, with 12 positions matching TRBD2. The germline V gene encodes CDR1 SGHDN and CDR2 FVKESK. Trimming took 6 bases from V and 3 from J; bases not matched to a gene: 6. The CDR3 has 15 amino acids.

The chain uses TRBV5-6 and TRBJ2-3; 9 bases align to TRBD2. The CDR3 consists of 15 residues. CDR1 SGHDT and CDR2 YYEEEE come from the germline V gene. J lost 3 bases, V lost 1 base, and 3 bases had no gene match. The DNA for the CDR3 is TGTGCCAGCAGCTTGTCCCTAGCGGGGACAGATACGCAGTATTTT. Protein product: CASSLSLAGTDTQYF.

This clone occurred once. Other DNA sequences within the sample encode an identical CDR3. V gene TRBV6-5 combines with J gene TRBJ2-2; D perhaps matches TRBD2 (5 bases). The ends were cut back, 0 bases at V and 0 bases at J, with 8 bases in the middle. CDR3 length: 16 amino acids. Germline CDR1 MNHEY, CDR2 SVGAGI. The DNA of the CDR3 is TGTGCCAGCAGTTACTCAGGACTTCCGAACACCGGGGAGCTGTTTTTT. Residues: CASSYSGLPNTGELFF.

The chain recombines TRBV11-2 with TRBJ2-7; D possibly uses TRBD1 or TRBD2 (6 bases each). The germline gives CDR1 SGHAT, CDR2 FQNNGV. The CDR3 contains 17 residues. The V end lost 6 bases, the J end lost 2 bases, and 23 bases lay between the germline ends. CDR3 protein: CASRDATDRRGPYEQYF. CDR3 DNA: TGTGCCAGCAGGGACGCCACCGACAGGAGGGGTCCCTACGAGCAGTACTTC.

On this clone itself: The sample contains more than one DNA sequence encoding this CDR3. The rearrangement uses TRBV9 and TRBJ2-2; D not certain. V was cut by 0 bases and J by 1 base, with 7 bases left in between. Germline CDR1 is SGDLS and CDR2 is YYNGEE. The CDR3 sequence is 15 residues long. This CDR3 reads CASSVAAGNTGELFF. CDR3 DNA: TGTGCCAGCAGCGTAGCGGCAGGGAACACCGGGGAGCTGTTTTTT.

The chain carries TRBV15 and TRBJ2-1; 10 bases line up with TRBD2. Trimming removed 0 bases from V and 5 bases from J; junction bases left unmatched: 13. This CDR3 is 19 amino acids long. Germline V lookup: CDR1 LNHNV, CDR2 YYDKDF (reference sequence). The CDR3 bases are TGTGCCACCAGCAGAGACCCCTCGTGGCTAGCGGGAGCTGACAATGAGCAGTTCTTC. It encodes CATSRDPSWLAGADNEQFF.

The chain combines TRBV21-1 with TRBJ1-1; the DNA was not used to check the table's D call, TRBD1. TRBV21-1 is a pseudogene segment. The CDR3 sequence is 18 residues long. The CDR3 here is CASSKAGDRAGVNTEAFF. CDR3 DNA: TGTGCCAGCAGCAAAGCGGGGGACAGGGCGGGGGTGAACACTGAAGCTTTCTTT.

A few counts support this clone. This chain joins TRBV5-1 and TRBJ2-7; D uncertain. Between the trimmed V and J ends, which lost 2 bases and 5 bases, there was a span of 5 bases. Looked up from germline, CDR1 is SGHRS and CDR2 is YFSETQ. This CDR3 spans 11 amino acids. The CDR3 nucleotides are TGCGCCAGCAGCTTTTTGGACGAGCAGTACTTC. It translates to CASSFLDEQYF.

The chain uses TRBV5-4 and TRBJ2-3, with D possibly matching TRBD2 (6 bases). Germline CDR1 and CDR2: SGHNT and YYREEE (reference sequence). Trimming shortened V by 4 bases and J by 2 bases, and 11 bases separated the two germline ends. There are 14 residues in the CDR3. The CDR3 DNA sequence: TGTGCCAGCAGCGGGCCGGGGGTCACAGATACGCAGTATTTT. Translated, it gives CASSGPGVTDTQYF.

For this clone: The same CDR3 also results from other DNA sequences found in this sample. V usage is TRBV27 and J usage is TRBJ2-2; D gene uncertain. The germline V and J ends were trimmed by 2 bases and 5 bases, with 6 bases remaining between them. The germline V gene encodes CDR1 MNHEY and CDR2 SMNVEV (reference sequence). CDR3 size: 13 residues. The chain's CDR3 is CASSLLGTGELFF. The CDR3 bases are TGTGCCAGCAGTTTACTCGGGACCGGGGAGCTGTTTTTT.

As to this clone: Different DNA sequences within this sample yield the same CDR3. The CDR3 DNA is TGTGCCAGCAGTTACGAGGGGAACCAGCCCCAGCATTTT. It encodes CASSYEGNQPQHF. The chain uses TRBV6-6 and TRBJ1-5; tentatively, D is TRBD1 (5 bases). The V end lost 2 bases, the J end lost 7 bases, and 9 bases lay between the germline ends. The CDR3 runs 13 residues. Germline CDR1 is MNHNY and CDR2 is SVGAGI (reference sequence).

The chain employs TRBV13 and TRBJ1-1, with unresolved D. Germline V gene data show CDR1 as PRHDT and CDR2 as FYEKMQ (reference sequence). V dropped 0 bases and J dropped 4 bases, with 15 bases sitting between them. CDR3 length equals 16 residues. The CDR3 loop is CASSLGLMGQLTEAFF. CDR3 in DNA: TGTGCCAGCAGCTTAGGCCTAATGGGTCAGCTCACTGAAGCTTTCTTT.

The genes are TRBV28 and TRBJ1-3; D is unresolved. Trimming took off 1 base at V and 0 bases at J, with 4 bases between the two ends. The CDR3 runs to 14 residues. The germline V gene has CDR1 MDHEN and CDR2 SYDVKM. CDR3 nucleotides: TGTGCCAGCAGTTTATTAAGCTCTGGAAACACCATATATTTT. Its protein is CASSLLSSGNTIYF.

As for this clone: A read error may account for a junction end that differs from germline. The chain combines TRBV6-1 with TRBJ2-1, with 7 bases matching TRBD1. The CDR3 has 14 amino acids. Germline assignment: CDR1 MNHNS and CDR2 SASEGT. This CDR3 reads CASIEQGIHNEQFF. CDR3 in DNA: TGTGCCAGCATTGAACAGGGGATCCACAATGAGCAGTTCTTC.

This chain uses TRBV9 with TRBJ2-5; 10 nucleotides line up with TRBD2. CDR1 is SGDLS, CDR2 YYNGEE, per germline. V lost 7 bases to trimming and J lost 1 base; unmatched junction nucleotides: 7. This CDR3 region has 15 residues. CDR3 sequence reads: CASSLSGGIQETQYF. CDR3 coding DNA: TGTGCCAGCTCCCTTAGCGGGGGGATCCAAGAGACCCAGTACTTC. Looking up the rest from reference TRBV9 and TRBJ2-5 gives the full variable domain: DSGVTQTPKHLITATGQRVTLRCSPRSGDLSVYWYQQSLDQGLQFLIQYYNGEERAKGNILERFSAQQFPDLHSELNLSSLELGDSALYFCASSLSGGIQETQYFGPGTRLLVL.

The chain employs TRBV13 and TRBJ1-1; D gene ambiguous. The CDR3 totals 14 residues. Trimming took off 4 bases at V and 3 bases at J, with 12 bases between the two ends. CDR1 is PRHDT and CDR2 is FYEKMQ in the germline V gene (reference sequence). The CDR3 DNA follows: TGTGCCAGCAGCTCATACGGGGATGACACTGAAGCTTTCTTT. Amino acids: CASSSYGDDTEAFF.